Presented here are 7 T cell receptor beta chains from one specimen sequenced in a study of blood T cell repertoires in COVID-19. The repertoire was sequenced with immunoSEQ multiplex PCR; TCRdb's copy has only in-frame clones and lacks some. This sample has some 260,000 clones; 88% occur once, and the top ten carry under 8%. Sample: peripheral blood. The receptors derive from a woman in her 30s with COVID-19, enrolled during active disease.

J is TRBJ2-1 and V is TRBV9, with D uncertain. Trimming took off 0 bases at V and 0 bases at J, with 7 bases between the two ends. Germline-derived CDR1 and CDR2 are SGDLS and YYNGEE. The CDR3 runs to 15 residues. CDR3 sequence: CASSVDWSSYNEQFF. CDR3 DNA: TGTGCCAGCAGCGTAGACTGGAGCTCCTACAATGAGCAGTTCTTC.

The rearrangement joins TRBV12-2 to TRBJ2-7; the table assigns TRBD2, which was not confirmed against the DNA. TRBV12-2 is a known pseudogene. This CDR3 contains 21 residues. The CDR3 nucleotides are TGTGCAAGTCGCTTAGGTGCTAGCGGGATCTTCGTTCCACCATGGCACTACGAGCAGTACGTC. This gives the protein CASRLGASGIFVPPWHYEQYV.

In the case of this clone: Its ends do not fully match the called genes, so a read error is possible. The V call is TRBV6-6, the J call TRBJ1-3, with D maybe TRBD1 (6 bases). Germline values: CDR1 MNHNY, CDR2 SVGAGI (reference sequence). The CDR3 length is 13 residues. CDR3 in DNA: TGTGCCAGCAGTTACGGGGGGGCGTCCCCCTCGGCCTTT. This encodes CASSYGGASPSAF.

The gene calls are TRBV11-1 and TRBJ2-7; tentatively, D is TRBD1 (5 bases). The germline CDR1 and CDR2 sequences are SGHAT and FQDESV (reference sequence). The CDR3 spans 14 residues. V was pared by 1 base and J by 2 bases, with 9 bases between. The CDR3 DNA reads TGTGCCAGCAGCTTAGGACAGAAACCCTACGAGCAGTACGTC. Its translation is CASSLGQKPYEQYV.

The chain joins TRBV13 to TRBJ1-1; tentatively, D is TRBD1 (5 bases). V was cut by 3 bases and J by 4 bases, with 15 bases left in between. Germline-derived CDR1 and CDR2 are PRHDT and FYEKMQ (reference sequence). The CDR3 length is 15 residues. The CDR3 DNA follows: TGTGCCAGCAGCTTGGGGCTCTTCGAAGGCACTGAAGCTTTCTTT. This codes for CASSLGLFEGTEAFF.

V gene TRBV10-3 combines with J gene TRBJ1-1; 7 bases line up with TRBD1. CDR1 and CDR2 from the germline V gene are ENHRY and SYGVKD. The CDR3 sequence is 14 residues long. The junction had 4 bases not matched to a gene; V was cut back by 5 bases and J by 1 base. This CDR3 reads CAISIGQANTEAFF. CDR3 sequence (DNA): TGTGCCATCAGTATCGGACAGGCGAACACTGAAGCTTTCTTT.

V usage is TRBV19 and J usage is TRBJ2-5; 8 bases fit TRBD1. CDR1 and CDR2 from the germline V gene are LNHDA and SQIVND (reference sequence). The CDR3 is 13 residues long. V shed 5 bases, J shed 5 bases, and the junction held 4 bases outside the gene matches. The CDR3 DNA sequence: TGTGCCAGTAGTGAAAACAGGGGGGAGACCCAGTACTTC. Translating it yields CASSENRGETQYF.